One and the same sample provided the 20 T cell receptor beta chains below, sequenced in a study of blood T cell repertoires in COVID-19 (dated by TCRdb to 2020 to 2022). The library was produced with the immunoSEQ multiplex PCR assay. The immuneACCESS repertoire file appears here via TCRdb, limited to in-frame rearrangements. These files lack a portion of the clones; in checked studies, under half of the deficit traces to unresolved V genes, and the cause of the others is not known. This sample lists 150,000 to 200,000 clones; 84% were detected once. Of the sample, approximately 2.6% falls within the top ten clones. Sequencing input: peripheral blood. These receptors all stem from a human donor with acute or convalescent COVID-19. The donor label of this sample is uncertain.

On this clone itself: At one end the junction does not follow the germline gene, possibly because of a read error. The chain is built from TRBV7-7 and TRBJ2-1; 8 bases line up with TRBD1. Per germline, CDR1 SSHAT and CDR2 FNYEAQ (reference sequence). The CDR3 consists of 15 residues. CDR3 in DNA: TGTGCTAGCAGCTTACAGCCCCAGGGGGCAGGAGAGCAGTTCTTC. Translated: CASSLQPQGAGEQFF.

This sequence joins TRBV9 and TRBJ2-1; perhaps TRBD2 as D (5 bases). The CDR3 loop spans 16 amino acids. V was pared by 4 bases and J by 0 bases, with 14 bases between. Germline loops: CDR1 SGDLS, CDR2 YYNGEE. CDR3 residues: CASSFSQGSSYNEQFF. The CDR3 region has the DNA TGTGCCAGCAGCTTCTCCCAAGGGAGCTCCTACAATGAGCAGTTCTTC.

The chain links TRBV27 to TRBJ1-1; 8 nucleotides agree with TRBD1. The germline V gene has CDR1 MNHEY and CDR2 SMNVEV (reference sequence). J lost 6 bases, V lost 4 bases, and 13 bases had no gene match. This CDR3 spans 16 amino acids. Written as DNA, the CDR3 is TGTGCCAGCAGTTCCATCTTAACCAGGGGGCTGCCTGAAGCTTTCTTT. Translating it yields CASSSILTRGLPEAFF.

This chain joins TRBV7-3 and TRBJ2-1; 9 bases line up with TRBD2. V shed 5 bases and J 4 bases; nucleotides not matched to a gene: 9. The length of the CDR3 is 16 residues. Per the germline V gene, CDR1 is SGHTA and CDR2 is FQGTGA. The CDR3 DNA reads TGTGCCAGCAGCCCCGCCCCTAGCGGGAATTACAATGAGCAGTTCTTC. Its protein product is CASSPAPSGNYNEQFF.

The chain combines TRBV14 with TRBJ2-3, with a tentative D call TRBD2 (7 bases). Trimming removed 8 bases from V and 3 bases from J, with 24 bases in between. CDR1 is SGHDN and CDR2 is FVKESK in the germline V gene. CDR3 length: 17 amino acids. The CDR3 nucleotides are TGTGCCAGCTCCCAGAGGGGGGGCAATTTACGAACAGATACGCAGTATTTT. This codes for CASSQRGGNLRTDTQYF.

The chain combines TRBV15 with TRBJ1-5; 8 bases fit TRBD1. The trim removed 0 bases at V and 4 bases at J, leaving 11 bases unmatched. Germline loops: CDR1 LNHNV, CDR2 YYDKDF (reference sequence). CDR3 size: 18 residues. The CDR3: CATSRDSHGQGPNQPQHF. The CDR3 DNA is TGTGCCACCAGCAGAGATTCCCACGGACAGGGCCCGAATCAGCCCCAGCATTTT.

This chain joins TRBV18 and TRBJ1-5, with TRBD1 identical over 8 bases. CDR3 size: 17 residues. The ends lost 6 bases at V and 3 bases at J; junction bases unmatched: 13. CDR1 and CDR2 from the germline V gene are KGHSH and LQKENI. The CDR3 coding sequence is TGTGCCAGCTCTCTCTATCCCGGGACAGGCGTCAATCAGCCCCAGCATTTT. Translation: CASSLYPGTGVNQPQHF.

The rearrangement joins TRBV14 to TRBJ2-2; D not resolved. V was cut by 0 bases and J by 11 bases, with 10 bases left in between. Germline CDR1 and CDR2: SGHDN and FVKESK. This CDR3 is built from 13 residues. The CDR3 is CASSQDVQRELFF. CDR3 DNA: TGTGCCAGCAGCCAAGATGTGCAGCGAGAGCTGTTTTTT. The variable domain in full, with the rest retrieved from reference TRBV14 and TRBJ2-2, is EAGVTQFPSHSVIEKGQTVTLRCDPISGHDNLYWYRRVMGKEIKFLLHFVKESKQDESGMPNNRFLAERTGGTYSTLKVQPAELEDSGVYFCASSQDVQRELFFGEGSRLTVL.

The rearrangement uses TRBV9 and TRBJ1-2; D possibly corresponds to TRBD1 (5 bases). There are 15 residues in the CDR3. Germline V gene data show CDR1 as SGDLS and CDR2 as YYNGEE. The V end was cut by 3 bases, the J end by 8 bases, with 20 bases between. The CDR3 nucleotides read TGTGCCAGCAGCGCGCAGGGAGGGAGGACAAACGGCTACACCTTC. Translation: CASSAQGGRTNGYTF.

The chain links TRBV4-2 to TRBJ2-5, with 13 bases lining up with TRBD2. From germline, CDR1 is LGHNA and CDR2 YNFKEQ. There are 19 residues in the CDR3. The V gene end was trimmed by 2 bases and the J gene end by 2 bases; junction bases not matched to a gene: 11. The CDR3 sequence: CASSQIQWTSGGGQETQYF. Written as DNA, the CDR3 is TGTGCCAGCAGCCAAATACAGTGGACTAGCGGGGGAGGGCAAGAGACCCAGTACTTC.

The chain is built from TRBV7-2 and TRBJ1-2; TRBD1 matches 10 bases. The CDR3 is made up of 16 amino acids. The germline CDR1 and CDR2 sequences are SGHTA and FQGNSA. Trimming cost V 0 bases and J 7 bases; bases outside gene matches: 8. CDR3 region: CASSLASTGGQGGYTF. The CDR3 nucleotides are TGTGCCAGCAGCTTAGCCTCGACAGGGGGCCAGGGTGGCTACACCTTC.

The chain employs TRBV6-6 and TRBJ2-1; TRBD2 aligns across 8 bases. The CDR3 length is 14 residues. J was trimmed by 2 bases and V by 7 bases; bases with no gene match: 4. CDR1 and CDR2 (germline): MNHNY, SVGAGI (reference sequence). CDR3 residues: CASNGLAAYNEQFF. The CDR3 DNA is TGTGCCAGCAACGGACTAGCCGCCTACAATGAGCAGTTCTTC.

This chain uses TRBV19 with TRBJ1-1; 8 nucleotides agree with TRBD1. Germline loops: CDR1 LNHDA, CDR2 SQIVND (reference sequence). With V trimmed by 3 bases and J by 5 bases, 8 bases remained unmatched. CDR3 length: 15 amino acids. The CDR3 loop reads CASSIQDRARTEAFF. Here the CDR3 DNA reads TGTGCCAGTAGTATTCAGGACAGGGCAAGGACTGAAGCTTTCTTT.

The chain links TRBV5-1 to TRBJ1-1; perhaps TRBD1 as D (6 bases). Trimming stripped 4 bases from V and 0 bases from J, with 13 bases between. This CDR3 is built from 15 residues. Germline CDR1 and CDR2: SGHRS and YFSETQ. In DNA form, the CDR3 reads TGCGCCAGCAGCACAGGCGACAGGTTGAACACTGAAGCTTTCTTT. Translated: CASSTGDRLNTEAFF.

The CDR3, as DNA: TGTGCCAGCAGCCAAGGGCCGCTGACAATCGTGGGTGGCTACACCTTC. It is translated as CASSQGPLTIVGGYTF. The chain joins TRBV3-1 (or the pseudogene TRBV3-2) to TRBJ1-2; no reliable D call. This CDR3 has 16 residues. Between the trimmed V and J ends, which lost 1 base and 7 bases, there was a span of 19 bases. Germline values: CDR1 LGHDT, CDR2 YNNKEL (reference sequence).

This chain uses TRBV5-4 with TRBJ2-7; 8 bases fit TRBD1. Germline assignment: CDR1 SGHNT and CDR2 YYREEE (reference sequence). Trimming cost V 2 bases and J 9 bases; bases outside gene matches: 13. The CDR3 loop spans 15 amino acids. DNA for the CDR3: TGTGCCAGCAGCTTATCCCCCGGGACAGGAGTCGCGCAGTACTTC. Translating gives CASSLSPGTGVAQYF.

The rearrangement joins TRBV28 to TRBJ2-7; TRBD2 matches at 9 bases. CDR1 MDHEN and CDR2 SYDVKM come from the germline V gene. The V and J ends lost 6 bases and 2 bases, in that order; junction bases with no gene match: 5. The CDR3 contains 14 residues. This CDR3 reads CASSTGLAAYEQYF. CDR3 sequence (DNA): TGTGCCAGCAGCACGGGACTAGCCGCCTACGAGCAGTACTTC. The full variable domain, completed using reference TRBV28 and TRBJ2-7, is DVKVTQSSRYLVKRTGEKVFLECVQDMDHENMFWYRQDPGLGLRLIYFSYDVKMKEKGDIPEGYSVSREKKERFSLILESASTNQTSMYLCASSTGLAAYEQYFGPGTRLTVT.

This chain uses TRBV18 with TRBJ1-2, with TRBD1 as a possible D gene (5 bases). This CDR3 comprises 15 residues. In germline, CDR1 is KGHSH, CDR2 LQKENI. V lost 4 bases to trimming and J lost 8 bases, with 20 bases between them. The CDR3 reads CASSLEGLGVKGYTF. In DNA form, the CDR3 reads TGTGCCAGCTCACTAGAGGGACTGGGCGTGAAGGGCTACACCTTC.

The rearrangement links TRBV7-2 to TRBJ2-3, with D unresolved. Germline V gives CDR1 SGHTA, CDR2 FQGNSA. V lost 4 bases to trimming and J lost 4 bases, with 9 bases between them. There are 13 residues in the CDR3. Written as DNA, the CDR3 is TGTGCCAGCAGCTCGCCCCCAGCAGATACGCAGTATTTT. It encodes CASSSPPADTQYF.

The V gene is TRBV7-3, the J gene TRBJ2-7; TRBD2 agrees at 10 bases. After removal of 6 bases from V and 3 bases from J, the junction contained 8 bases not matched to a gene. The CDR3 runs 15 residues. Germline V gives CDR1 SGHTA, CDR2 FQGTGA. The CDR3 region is CASSFSGGPLYEQYF. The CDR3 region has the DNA TGTGCCAGCAGTTTTAGCGGGGGGCCGCTCTACGAGCAGTACTTC.